These T cell receptor beta chains were read from a single sample in a study of response to subunit inactivated influenza vaccine. In TCRdb, the RT-PCR reads were re-called with MiXCR into one record per CDR3 protein. This table has about 500,000 distinct CDR3 sequences, around 7.7% appearing once. The material was PBMCs from blood, obtained about 24 months after vaccination. The receptors shown here come from a man aged 50-75 years who received an inactivated influenza vaccine. Each CDR3 is given with its conserved first and last residue. The size of a clone is reported for some rows only, either as once, few or many, or as a class for expanded clones.

CDR3,size,J,length,V
CASSEGQHEQFF,.,TRBJ2-1,12,TRBV25-1
CAISENDLHSGANVLTF,.,TRBJ2-6,17,TRBV10-3
CATSRAIMGQFF,few,TRBJ2-1,12,TRBV15
CSVRGSGGPSTDTQYF,few,TRBJ2-3,16,TRBV29-1
CASSLRQIADTQYF,.,TRBJ2-3,14,TRBV7-6
CASSLGEQGAQHF,many,TRBJ1-5,13,TRBV5-4
CCAQGLAGGSYNEQFF,.,TRBJ2-1,16,TRBV20-1
CASEEKASTEAFF,many,TRBJ1-1,13,TRBV4-2
CASSFNGDTGELFF,few,TRBJ2-2,14,TRBV5-1
CASSLLVGREPAEQYF,few,TRBJ2-7,16,TRBV27
CSARDALAGDDEQFF,.,TRBJ2-1,15,TRBV20-1
CASCQERRRFFPDEQYF,few,TRBJ2-7,17,TRBV3-1
CSARAWGATYNEQFF,many,TRBJ2-1,15,TRBV20-1
CASSQGTGIHEQFF,.,TRBJ2-1,14,TRBV5-6
CSASHPLSTDTQYF,few,TRBJ2-3,14,TRBV20-1
CASSLQETSGRGEQFF,many,TRBJ2-1,16,TRBV11-2
CASSRMLTSGTPGANVLTF,few,TRBJ2-6,19,TRBV3-1
CASSAGTYTGELFF,many,TRBJ2-2,14,TRBV7-9
CASSLNLAGGHNEQFF,few,TRBJ2-1,16,TRBV28
CASSLDIYGYTF,.,TRBJ1-2,12,TRBV5-1
CASSRTGTSGPYGTHNEQFF,few,TRBJ2-1,20,TRBV12-3/TRBV12-4
CASSTLGLAGGLTDTQYF,.,TRBJ2-3,18,TRBV27
CSVERENYGYTF,many,TRBJ1-2,12,TRBV29-1
CATTPGGWTDTQYF,.,TRBJ2-3,14,TRBV24-1
CSAPIRPGETQYF,many,TRBJ2-5,13,TRBV20-1
CASERGPPDTQYF,many,TRBJ2-3,13,TRBV6-2/TRBV6-3
CSAPRLAQETQYF,few,TRBJ2-5,13,TRBV20-1
CASKLGRDTEAFF,.,TRBJ1-1,13,TRBV6-2/TRBV6-3
CANSGLGEDTQYF,few,TRBJ2-3,13,TRBV7-2
CAISETSAYEQYF,.,TRBJ2-7,13,TRBV10-3
CASSEGLAGLYF,.,TRBJ1-3,12,TRBV5-1
CASSPGTSYGYTF,few,TRBJ1-2,13,TRBV3-1
CASSQEPGGNSPLHF,few,TRBJ1-6,15,TRBV4-3
CASSLAGQGKSELFF,few,TRBJ2-2,15,TRBV7-6
CASSLVVLGYTF,few,TRBJ1-2,12,TRBV7-2
CASRGAGSVSTIYF,many,TRBJ1-3,14,TRBV2
CASSQAQEYNEQFF,many,TRBJ2-1,14,TRBV4-1
CASSQDLSGGSTDTQYF,.,TRBJ2-3,17,TRBV4-3
CASSQEPEETQYF,few,TRBJ2-5,13,TRBV3-1
CASSLCGVAGGLCEQYF,.,TRBJ2-7,17,TRBV28
CASSATSRVETQYF,.,TRBJ2-5,14,TRBV12-3/TRBV12-4
CASSLPRTSGANVLTF,.,TRBJ2-6,16,TRBV7-2